The rows below give T cell receptor beta chains drawn from one sample of a study of OX40 agonist ivuxolimab in advanced cancers. Libraries were prepared by immunoSEQ multiplex PCR; TCRdb keeps only in-frame clonotypes and omits some of them. The table lists fewer than 65,000 clones, over 75% of them singletons. The source was CD4+ or CD8+ T cells sorted from blood, collected in a trial of the OX40 agonist ivuxolimab. The receptors come from an adult with an advanced solid tumor such as melanoma, head and neck, liver or kidney cancer. CDR3s include the opening cysteine and the closing phenylalanine or tryptophan. The order of the fields is clone size, J gene, V gene, D gene, CDR3 protein, CDR3 DNA. D genes are given only for firm matches. Size tells how often a clone was seen (once, few, many) or the class of an expanded clone, and some rows leave it out.

size: .; J: TRBJ1-2; V: TRBV7-2; D: TRBD1; CDR3: CASSLGGQGGRGYTF; DNA: TGTGCCAGCAGCTTAGGGGGACAGGGAGGTCGAGGCTACACCTTC
size: .; J: TRBJ2-3; V: TRBV5-1; D: .; CDR3: CASSSTDTQYF; DNA: TGCGCCAGCAGCTCCACAGATACGCAGTATTTT
size: once; J: TRBJ2-2; V: TRBV11-2; D: TRBD1; CDR3: CASSYLKGQGVFAGELFF; DNA: TGTGCCAGCAGCTACCTCAAAGGACAGGGAGTCTTCGCCGGGGAGCTGTTTTTT
size: .; J: TRBJ1-5; V: TRBV5-8; D: .; CDR3: CASSTGRNQPQHF; DNA: TGTGCCAGCTCGACCGGGCGCAATCAGCCCCAGCATTTT
size: .; J: TRBJ1-2; V: TRBV6-1; D: .; CDR3: CASSERGLGGGGYTF; DNA: TGTGCCAGCAGTGAAAGGGGTCTGGGGGGAGGCGGCTACACCTTC
size: .; J: TRBJ2-2; V: TRBV7-7; D: .; CDR3: CASSLNTGELFF; DNA: TGTGCTAGCAGCTTAAACACCGGGGAGCTGTTTTTT
size: .; J: TRBJ1-2; V: TRBV29-1; D: .; CDR3: CSLDRNYGYTF; DNA: TGCAGCCTAGACCGCAACTATGGCTACACCTTC
size: .; J: TRBJ1-5; V: TRBV5-1; D: .; CDR3: CASSFQPNQPQHF; DNA: TGCGCCAGCAGCTTCCAACCGAATCAGCCCCAGCATTTT
size: .; J: TRBJ1-5; V: TRBV5-6; D: .; CDR3: CASSFGTRGLQPQHF; DNA: TGTGCCAGCAGCTTCGGGACCAGAGGGCTGCAGCCCCAGCATTTT
size: .; J: TRBJ2-1; V: TRBV27; D: .; CDR3: CASSPRGPFYNEQFF; DNA: TGTGCCAGCAGTCCTCGCGGCCCATTCTACAATGAGCAGTTCTTC
size: .; J: TRBJ2-3; V: TRBV29-1; D: .; CDR3: CSVGFRKDTQYF; DNA: TGCAGCGTTGGGTTCCGGAAGGATACGCAGTATTTT
size: few; J: TRBJ1-6; V: TRBV2; D: .; CDR3: CASRYTNSPLHF; DNA: TGTGCCAGCAGGTATACTAATTCACCCCTCCACTTT
size: .; J: TRBJ2-3; V: TRBV6-4; D: .; CDR3: CASSRDNTDTQYF; DNA: TGTGCCAGCAGCCGGGACAACACAGATACGCAGTATTTT
size: .; J: TRBJ1-5; V: TRBV7-3; D: .; CDR3: CASAFPTGDRSGNQPQHF; DNA: TGTGCCAGCGCCTTCCCCACGGGGGACCGGAGTGGCAATCAGCCCCAGCATTTT
size: .; J: TRBJ1-1; V: TRBV5-4; D: .; CDR3: CASSLSDWNTEAFF; DNA: TGTGCCAGCAGCTTATCAGATTGGAACACTGAAGCTTTCTTT
size: .; J: TRBJ1-1; V: TRBV2; D: .; CDR3: CASTRSTLNTEAFF; DNA: TGTGCCAGCACCCGATCTACACTGAACACTGAAGCTTTCTTT
size: .; J: TRBJ1-4; V: TRBV19; D: TRBD1; CDR3: CASNRGQGVGKLFF; DNA: TGTGCCAGTAACAGGGGACAGGGCGTGGGAAAACTGTTTTTT
size: once; J: TRBJ2-2; V: TRBV6-5; D: .; CDR3: CASRLSGGELFF; DNA: TGTGCCAGCAGACTCTCCGGCGGGGAGCTGTTTTTT